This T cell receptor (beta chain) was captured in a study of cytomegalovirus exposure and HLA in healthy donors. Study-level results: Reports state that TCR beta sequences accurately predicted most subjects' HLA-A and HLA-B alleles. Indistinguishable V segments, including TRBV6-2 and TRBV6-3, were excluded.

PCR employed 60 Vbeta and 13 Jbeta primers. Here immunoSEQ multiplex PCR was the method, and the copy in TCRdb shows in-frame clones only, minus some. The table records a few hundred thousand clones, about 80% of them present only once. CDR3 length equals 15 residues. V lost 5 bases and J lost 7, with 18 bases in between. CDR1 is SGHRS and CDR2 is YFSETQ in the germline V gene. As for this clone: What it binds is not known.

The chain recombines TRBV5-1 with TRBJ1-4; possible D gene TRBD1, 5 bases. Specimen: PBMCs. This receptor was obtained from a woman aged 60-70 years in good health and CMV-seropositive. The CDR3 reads CASREIGTRGEKLFF. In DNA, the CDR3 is TGCGCCAGCAGGGAAATCGGGACTCGGGGTGAAAAACTGTTTTTT. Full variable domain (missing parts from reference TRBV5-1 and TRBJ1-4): KAGVTQTPRYLIKTRGQQVTLSCSPISGHRSVSWYQQTPGQGLQFLFEYFSETQRNKGNFPGRFSGRQFSNSRSEMNVSTLELGDSALYLCASREIGTRGEKLFFGSGTQLSVL.